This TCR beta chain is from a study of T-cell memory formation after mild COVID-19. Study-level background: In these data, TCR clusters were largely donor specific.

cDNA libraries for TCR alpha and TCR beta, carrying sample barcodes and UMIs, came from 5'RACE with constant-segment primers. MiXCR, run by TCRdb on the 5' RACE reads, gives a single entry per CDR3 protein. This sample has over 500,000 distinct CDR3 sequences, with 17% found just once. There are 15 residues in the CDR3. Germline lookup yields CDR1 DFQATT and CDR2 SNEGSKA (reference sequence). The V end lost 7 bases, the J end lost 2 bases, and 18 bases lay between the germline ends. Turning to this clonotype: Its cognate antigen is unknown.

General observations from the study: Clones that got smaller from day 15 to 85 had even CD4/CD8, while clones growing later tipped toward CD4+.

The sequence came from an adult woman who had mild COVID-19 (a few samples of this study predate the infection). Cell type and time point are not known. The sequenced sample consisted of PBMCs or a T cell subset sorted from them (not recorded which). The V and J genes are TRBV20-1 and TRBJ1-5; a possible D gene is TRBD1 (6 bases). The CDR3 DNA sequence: TGCAGTGTCGGGGGGGCAATAAGGGGCAATCAGCCCCAGCATTTT. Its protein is CSVGGAIRGNQPQHF.